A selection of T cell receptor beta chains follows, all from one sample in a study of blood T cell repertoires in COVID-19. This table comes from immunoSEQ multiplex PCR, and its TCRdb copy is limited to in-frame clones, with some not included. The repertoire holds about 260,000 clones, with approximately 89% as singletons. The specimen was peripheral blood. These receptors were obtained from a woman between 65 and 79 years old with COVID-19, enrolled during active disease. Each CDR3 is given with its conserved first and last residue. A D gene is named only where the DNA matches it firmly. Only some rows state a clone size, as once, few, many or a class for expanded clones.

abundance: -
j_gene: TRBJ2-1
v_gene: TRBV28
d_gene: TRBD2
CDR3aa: CASSLSSGRAVDEQFF
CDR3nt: TGTGCCAGCAGTTTATCTAGCGGGAGGGCCGTGGATGAGCAGTTCTTC

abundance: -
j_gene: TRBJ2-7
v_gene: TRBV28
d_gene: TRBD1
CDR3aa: CASSFSGTGLLWEQYF
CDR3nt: TGTGCCAGCAGCTTCTCCGGGACAGGGTTATTGTGGGAGCAGTACTTC

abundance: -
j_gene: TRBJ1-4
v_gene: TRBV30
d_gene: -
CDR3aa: CAWKQYGKLFF
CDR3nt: TGTGCCTGGAAACAATACGGGAAACTGTTTTTT

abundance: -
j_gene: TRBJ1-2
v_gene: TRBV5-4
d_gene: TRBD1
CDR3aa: CASSLDRGLGYGYTF
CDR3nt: TGTGCCAGCAGCCTAGACAGGGGGCTGGGCTATGGCTACACCTTC

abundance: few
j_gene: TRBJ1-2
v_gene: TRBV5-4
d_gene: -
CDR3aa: CASSLLGANYGYTF
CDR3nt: TGTGCCAGCAGCTTACTGGGGGCCAACTATGGCTACACCTTC

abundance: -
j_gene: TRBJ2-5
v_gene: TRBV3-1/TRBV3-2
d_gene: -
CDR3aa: CASSQVTGTQYF
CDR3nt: TGTGCCAGCAGCCAGGTTACGGGGACCCAGTACTTC

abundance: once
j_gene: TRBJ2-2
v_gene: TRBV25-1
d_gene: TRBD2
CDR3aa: CASNGLAGGPSRGELFF
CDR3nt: TGTGCCAGCAATGGACTAGCGGGAGGGCCTTCGCGCGGGGAGCTGTTTTTT

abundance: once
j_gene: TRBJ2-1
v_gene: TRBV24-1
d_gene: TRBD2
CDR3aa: CATSDPSGAYNEQFF
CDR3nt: TGTGCCACCAGTGACCCTAGCGGGGCTTACAATGAGCAGTTCTTC

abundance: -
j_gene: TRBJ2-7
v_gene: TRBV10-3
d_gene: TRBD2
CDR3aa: CAITGGANSYEQYF
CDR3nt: TGTGCCATCACGGGGGGGGCAAACTCCTACGAGCAGTACTTC

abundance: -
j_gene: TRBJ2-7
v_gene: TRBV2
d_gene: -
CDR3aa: CASSSRGTVPYEQYF
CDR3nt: TGTGCCAGCAGTTCCCGGGGGACAGTCCCCTACGAGCAGTACTTC

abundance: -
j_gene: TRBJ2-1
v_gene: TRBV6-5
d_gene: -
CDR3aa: CASSNRYSFSPPSFF
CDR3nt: TGTGCCAGCAGTAACCGCTACTCTTTTTCCCCCCCATCCTTCTTC

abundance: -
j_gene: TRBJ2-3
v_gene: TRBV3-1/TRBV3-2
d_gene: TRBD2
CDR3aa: CASTRGLATDTQYF
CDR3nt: TGTGCCAGCACTCGCGGACTAGCGACAGATACGCAGTATTTT

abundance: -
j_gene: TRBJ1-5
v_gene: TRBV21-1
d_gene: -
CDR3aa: CASSKVRGRQPQHF
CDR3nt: TGTGCCAGCAGCAAAGTGAGAGGGAGACAGCCCCAGCATTTT

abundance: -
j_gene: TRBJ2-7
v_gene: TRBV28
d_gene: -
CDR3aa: CASRIRESEQYF
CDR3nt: TGTGCCAGCAGAATTCGGGAATCCGAGCAGTACTTC

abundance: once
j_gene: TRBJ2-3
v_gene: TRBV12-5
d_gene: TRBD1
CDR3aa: CASGPSGTGFTDTQYF
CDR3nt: TGTGCTAGTGGACCAAGCGGGACAGGGTTCACAGATACGCAGTATTTT

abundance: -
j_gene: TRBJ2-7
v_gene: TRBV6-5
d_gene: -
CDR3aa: CASSYGAYSYEQYF
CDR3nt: TGTGCCAGCAGTTACGGGGCCTACTCCTACGAGCAGTACTTC

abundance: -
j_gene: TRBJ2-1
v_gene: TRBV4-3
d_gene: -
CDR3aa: CASSHHRDYNEQFF
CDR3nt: TGCGCCAGCAGCCACCACCGGGATTACAATGAGCAGTTCTTC

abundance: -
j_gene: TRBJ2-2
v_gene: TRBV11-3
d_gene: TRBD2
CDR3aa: CASSLATSGRARSTGELFF
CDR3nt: TGTGCCAGCAGCTTAGCAACTAGCGGGAGGGCAAGGTCGACCGGGGAGCTGTTTTTT

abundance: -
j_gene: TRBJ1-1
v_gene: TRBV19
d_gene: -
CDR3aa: CASSIQGSTEAFF
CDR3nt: TGTGCCAGTAGTATCCAGGGGTCCACTGAAGCTTTCTTT

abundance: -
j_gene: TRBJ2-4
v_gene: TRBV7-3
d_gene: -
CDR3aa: CASSESGPVRGSLNIQYF
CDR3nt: TGTGCCAGCAGCGAGTCGGGTCCTGTTCGGGGGAGTCTAAACATTCAGTACTTC

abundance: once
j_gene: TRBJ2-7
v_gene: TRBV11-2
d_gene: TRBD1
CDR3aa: CASSLFRTGTGPYEQYF
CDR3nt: TGTGCCAGCAGCTTATTTAGGACCGGGACAGGGCCCTACGAGCAGTACTTC

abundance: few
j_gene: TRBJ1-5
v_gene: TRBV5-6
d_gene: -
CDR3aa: CASSFGVRQPQHF
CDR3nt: TGTGCCAGCAGCTTCGGGGTACGTCAGCCCCAGCATTTT

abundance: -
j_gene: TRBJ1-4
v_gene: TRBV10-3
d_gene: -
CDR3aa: CAVGQFNEKLFF
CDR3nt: TGTGCCGTAGGACAGTTTAATGAAAAACTGTTTTTT

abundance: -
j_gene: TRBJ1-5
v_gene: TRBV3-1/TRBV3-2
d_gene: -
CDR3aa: CASSQNPSGNQPQHF
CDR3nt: TGTGCCAGCAGCCAAAATCCGTCGGGGAATCAGCCCCAGCATTTT

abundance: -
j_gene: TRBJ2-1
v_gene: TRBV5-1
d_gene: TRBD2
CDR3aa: CASSPTTSGRAWVGNEQFF
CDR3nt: TGCGCCAGCAGCCCCACCACTAGCGGGAGGGCCTGGGTAGGGAATGAGCAGTTCTTC

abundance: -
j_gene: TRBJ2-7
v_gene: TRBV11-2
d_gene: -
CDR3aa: CASSRGPTYEQYF
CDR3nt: TGTGCCAGCAGCCGAGGGCCTACCTACGAGCAGTACTTC

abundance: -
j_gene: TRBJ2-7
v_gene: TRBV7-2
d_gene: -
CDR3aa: CASSLSWQNSYEQYF
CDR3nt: TGTGCCAGCAGCTTATCATGGCAAAACTCCTACGAGCAGTACTTC

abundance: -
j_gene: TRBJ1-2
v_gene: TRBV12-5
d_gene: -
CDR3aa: CASGPALAGEVGYTF
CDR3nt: TGTGCTAGTGGTCCTGCCCTCGCAGGCGAAGTTGGCTACACCTTC

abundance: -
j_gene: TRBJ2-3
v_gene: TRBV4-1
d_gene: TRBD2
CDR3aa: CASSQVGGGTDTQYF
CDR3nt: TGCGCCAGCAGCCAAGTGGGCGGGGGAACAGATACGCAGTATTTT

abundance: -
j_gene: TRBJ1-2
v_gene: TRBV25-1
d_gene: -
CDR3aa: CASSTPTANYGYTF
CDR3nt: TGTGCCAGCAGCACGCCGACAGCTAACTATGGCTACACCTTC

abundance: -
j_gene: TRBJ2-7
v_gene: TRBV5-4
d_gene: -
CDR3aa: CASSRSGGRSYEQYF
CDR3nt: TGTGCCAGCAGCCGATCGGGGGGCAGGTCCTACGAGCAGTACTTC

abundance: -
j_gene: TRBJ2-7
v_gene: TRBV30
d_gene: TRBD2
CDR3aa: CAWRVRGGPSSEQYF
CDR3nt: TGTGCCTGGAGGGTGCGGGGAGGGCCCTCCAGCGAGCAGTACTTC

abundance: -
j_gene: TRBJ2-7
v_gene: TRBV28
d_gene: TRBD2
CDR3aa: CASSTPTSGSSYEQYF
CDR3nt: TGTGCCAGCAGTACCCCAACTAGCGGGAGTTCCTACGAGCAGTACTTC

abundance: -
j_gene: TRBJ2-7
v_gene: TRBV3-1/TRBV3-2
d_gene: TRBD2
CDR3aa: CASSQGLAEYEQYF
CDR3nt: TGTGCCAGCAGCCAAGGACTAGCGGAATACGAGCAGTACTTC

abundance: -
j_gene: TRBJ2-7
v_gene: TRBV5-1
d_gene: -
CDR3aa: CASSPDEGAYEQYF
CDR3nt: TGCGCCAGCAGCCCCGATGAGGGGGCCTACGAGCAGTACTTC

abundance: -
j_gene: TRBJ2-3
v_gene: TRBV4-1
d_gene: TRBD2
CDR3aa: CASSATLAGVPTDTQYF
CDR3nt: TGCGCCAGCAGCGCAACGCTAGCGGGGGTGCCCACAGATACGCAGTATTTT

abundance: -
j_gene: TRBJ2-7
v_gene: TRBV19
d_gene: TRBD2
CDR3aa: CASSPTSGRAGRSYEQYF
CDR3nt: TGTGCCAGTAGCCCGACTAGCGGGAGGGCCGGTCGATCCTACGAGCAGTACTTC

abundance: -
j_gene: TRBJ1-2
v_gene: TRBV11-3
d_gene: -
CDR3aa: CASSPDPSGEGTF
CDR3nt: TGTGCCAGCAGCCCCGACCCATCGGGGGAGGGCACCTTC

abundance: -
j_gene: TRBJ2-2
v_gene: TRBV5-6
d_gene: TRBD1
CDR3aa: CASSVQGVSAGELFF
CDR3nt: TGTGCCAGCAGCGTACAGGGGGTCAGCGCCGGGGAGCTGTTTTTT

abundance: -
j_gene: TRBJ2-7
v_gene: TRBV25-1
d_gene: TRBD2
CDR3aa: CASSQGGGHEQYF
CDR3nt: TGTGCCAGCAGCCAAGGCGGGGGTCACGAGCAGTACTTC

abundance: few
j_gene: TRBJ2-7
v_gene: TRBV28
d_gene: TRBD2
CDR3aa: CASSFGGEGNYEQYF
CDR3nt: TGTGCCAGCAGTTTTGGAGGGGAGGGAAACTACGAGCAGTACTTC

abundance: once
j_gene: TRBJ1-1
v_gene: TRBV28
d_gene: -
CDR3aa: CASIPSRVNAEAFF
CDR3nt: TGTGCCAGCATTCCCTCTCGGGTTAATGCTGAAGCTTTCTTT

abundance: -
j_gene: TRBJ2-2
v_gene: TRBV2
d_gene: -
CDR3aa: CASSVWSVLNTGELFF
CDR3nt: TGTGCCAGCAGTGTCTGGTCAGTATTAAACACCGGGGAGCTGTTTTTT

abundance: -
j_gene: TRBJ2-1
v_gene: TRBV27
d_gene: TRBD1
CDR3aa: CASRDRGLANEQFF
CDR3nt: TGTGCCAGCAGGGACAGGGGGCTGGCCAATGAGCAGTTCTTC

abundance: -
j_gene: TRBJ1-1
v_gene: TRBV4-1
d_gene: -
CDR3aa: CASSQRLKTEAFF
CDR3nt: TGCGCCAGCAGCCAACGACTAAAAACTGAAGCTTTCTTT

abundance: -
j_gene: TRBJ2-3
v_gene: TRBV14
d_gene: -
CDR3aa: CASSQLIGQGRDTQYF
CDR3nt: TGTGCCAGCAGCCAACTCATAGGGCAGGGAAGGGATACGCAGTATTTT

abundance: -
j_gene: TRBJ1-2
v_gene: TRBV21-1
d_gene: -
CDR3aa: CASSYGDRGYTF
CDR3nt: TGTGCCAGCAGCTATGGGGACAGGGGCTACACCTTC

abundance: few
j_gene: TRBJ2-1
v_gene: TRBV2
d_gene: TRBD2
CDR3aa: CASRATSGSLYNEQFF
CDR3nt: TGTGCCAGCAGGGCGACTAGCGGGTCACTCTACAATGAGCAGTTCTTC

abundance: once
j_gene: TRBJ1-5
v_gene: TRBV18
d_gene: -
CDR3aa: CASSPGNPPNQPQHF
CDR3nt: TGTGCCAGCTCACCGGGCAACCCTCCAAATCAGCCCCAGCATTTT

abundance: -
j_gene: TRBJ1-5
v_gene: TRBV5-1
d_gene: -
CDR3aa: CASSRSQGGAQHF
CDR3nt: TGCGCCAGCAGCCGGTCCCAGGGCGGCGCCCAGCATTTT

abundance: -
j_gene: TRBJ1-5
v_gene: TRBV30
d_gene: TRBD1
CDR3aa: CAWSAGTVNQPQHF
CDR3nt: TGTGCCTGGAGCGCCGGGACAGTAAATCAGCCCCAGCATTTT

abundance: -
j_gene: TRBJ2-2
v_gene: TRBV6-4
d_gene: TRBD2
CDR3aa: CASSEMRGSPTGELFF
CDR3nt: TGTGCCAGCAGTGAAATGCGCGGGAGCCCCACCGGGGAGCTGTTTTTT

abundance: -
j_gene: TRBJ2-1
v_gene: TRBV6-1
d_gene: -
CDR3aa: CASSERDGHSYNEQFF
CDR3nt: TGTGCCAGCAGTGAACGAGACGGACACTCCTACAATGAGCAGTTCTTC